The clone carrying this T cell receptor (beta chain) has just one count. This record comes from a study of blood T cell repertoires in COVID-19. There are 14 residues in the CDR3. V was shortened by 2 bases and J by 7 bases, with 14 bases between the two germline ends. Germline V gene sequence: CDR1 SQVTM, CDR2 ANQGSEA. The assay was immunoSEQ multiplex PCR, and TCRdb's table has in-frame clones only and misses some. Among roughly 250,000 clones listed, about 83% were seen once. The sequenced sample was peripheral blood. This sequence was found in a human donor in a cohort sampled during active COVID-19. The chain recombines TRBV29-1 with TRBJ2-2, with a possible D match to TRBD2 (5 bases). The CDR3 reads CSVEKIRGGGELFF. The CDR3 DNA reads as TGCAGCGTTGAAAAAATTAGAGGAGGCGGGGAGCTGTTTTTT.